The 7 T cell receptor beta chains in this list originate from one sample, sequenced in a study of T cell changes during pregnancy in multiple sclerosis. The repertoire was sequenced with immunoSEQ multiplex PCR; TCRdb's copy has only in-frame clones and lacks some. This sample has just under 95,000 clones, with around 94% found just once. Sequencing used peripheral blood, obtained in the first trimester of pregnancy. The receptors here all came from a female donor with multiple sclerosis, enrolled in a pregnancy study.

The V call is TRBV28, the J call TRBJ2-7, with TRBD1 matching 7 bases. Germline V CDR1 and CDR2: MDHEN, SYDVKM. Trimming took 4 bases from V and 3 from J; bases not matched to a gene: 6. The CDR3 consists of 14 residues. The CDR3 reads CASSWDRAVYEQYF. The CDR3 bases are TGTGCCAGCAGTTGGGACAGAGCAGTCTACGAGCAGTACTTC.

CDR3 DNA sequence: TGCGCCAGCAGCTTGGGACTAGTTGGGGAGACCCAGTACTTC. Translation gives CASSLGLVGETQYF. J is TRBJ2-5 and V is TRBV5-1; D is possibly TRBD2 (6 bases). The ends were cut back, 0 bases at V and 5 bases at J, with 11 bases in the middle. This CDR3 spans 14 amino acids. Per germline, CDR1 SGHRS and CDR2 YFSETQ.

This sequence joins TRBV28 and TRBJ1-5; tentative D call: TRBD1 (6 bases). The CDR3 length is 17 residues. V was shortened by 7 bases and J by 4 bases, with 23 bases between the two germline ends. The germline V gene has CDR1 MDHEN and CDR2 SYDVKM. CDR3: CASNPGDVTFINQPQHF. The CDR3 region has the DNA TGTGCCAGCAACCCAGGGGATGTGACCTTTATAAATCAGCCCCAGCATTTT.

The rearrangement joins TRBV28 to TRBJ2-4, with D maybe TRBD1 (7 bases). The length of the CDR3 is 15 residues. The V end lost 5 bases, the J end lost 3 bases, and 14 bases lay between the germline ends. The germline CDR1 and CDR2 sequences are MDHEN and SYDVKM. The chain's CDR3 is CASSGGTVYKNIQYF. The CDR3 coding sequence is TGTGCCAGCAGTGGGGGGACAGTATACAAAAACATTCAGTACTTC.

The chain joins TRBV5-6 to TRBJ2-3; maybe TRBD1 (5 bases). CDR3 length equals 12 residues. V was clipped by 0 bases and J by 8 bases, with 7 bases between them. In germline, CDR1 is SGHDT, CDR2 YYEEEE. The CDR3, as DNA: TGTGCCAGCAGCTTGGCTCAGGGTACGCAGTATTTT. Translating it yields CASSLAQGTQYF.

The rearrangement uses TRBV6-1 and TRBJ2-7, with D unclear. CDR1 MNHNS and CDR2 SASEGT come from the germline V gene. Trimming took off 3 bases at V and 5 bases at J, with 11 bases between the two ends. The CDR3 is 13 amino acids. The CDR3 loop is CASSETYWDEQYF. The CDR3 DNA sequence: TGTGCCAGCAGTGAGACATACTGGGACGAGCAGTACTTC.

The chain couples TRBV27 to TRBJ2-7; 7 nucleotides agree with TRBD2. Germline trimming cut 2 bases from V and 5 bases from J; bases unmatched to any gene: 15. Germline V lookup: CDR1 MNHEY, CDR2 SMNVEV (reference sequence). This CDR3 region has 17 residues. The CDR3 DNA reads as TGTGCCAGCAGTTTAGCGGGAGCCGTTAATCCGACCCACGAGCAGTACTTC. Residues: CASSLAGAVNPTHEQYF.